Presented here are 21 T cell receptor beta chains from one specimen sequenced in a study of blood T cells in healthy people across ages (dated by TCRdb to the mid-2010s). Libraries were prepared through 5' RACE. A second PCR of about 6 to 11 cycles was performed with a sample-barcoded 5' primer and a J-beta primer mix. TCRdb reprocessing: public reads trimmed at Q25 with fastp, clones called with MiXCR, in-frame beta chains kept. Entries are consolidated by CDR3 protein sequence, retaining the most common genes and DNA. The sample contains some 1,800,000 distinct CDR3 sequences, more than 35% of them found a single time. Of the sample, roughly 23% is held by the ten largest clones. The source material was blood. The origin of the receptors is a human donor in good health.

This chain connects TRBV7-2 to TRBJ2-3, with D possibly matching TRBD2 (6 bases). Deletions cut 4 bases from V and 2 bases from J, with 10 bases between. Germline-derived CDR1 and CDR2 are SGHTA and FQGNSA. This CDR3 is 14 amino acids long. CDR3 sequence: CASSWRRDTDTQYF. The CDR3 bases are TGTGCCAGCAGCTGGAGGAGGGACACAGATACGCAGTATTTT.

This chain connects TRBV29-1 to TRBJ2-1; D is ambiguous. CDR1 and CDR2 from the germline V gene are SQVTM and ANQGSEA. This CDR3 spans 11 amino acids. Trimming removed 4 bases at V and 5 bases at J, with 6 bases between. CDR3 sequence reads: CSVVQHNEQFF. CDR3 DNA sequence: TGCAGCGTTGTCCAGCACAATGAGCAGTTCTTC.

V and J are TRBV12-3 or TRBV12-4 and TRBJ2-5; 15 bases line up with TRBD2. The DNA matches TRBJ2-7 better at its end, which makes the J call doubtful. This CDR3 has 18 residues. Here the CDR3 DNA reads TGTGCCAGCAGCAGACTAGGACTAGCGGGGGGGGAGTATTTCGAGCAGTACTTC. It encodes CASSRLGLAGGEYFEQYF.

Only a few counts were recorded for this clonotype. The V call is TRBV10-3, the J call TRBJ2-3; no clear D. V was clipped by 4 bases and J by 4 bases, with 9 bases between them. Germline V gives CDR1 ENHRY, CDR2 SYGVKD. The length of the CDR3 is 13 residues. The CDR3 reads CAISGLSSDTQYF. In DNA, the CDR3 is TGTGCCATCAGTGGGTTAAGCTCAGATACGCAGTATTTT.

The V gene is TRBV18, the J gene TRBJ2-7, with D maybe TRBD1 (6 bases). Germline lookup yields CDR1 KGHSH and CDR2 LQKENI. Trimming removed 0 bases from V and 0 bases from J, with 15 bases in between. The CDR3 is 17 residues long. The CDR3 here is CASSPPGTLTSSYEQYF. As DNA, the CDR3 is TGTGCCAGCTCACCACCCGGGACACTAACGAGCTCCTACGAGCAGTACTTC.

The rearrangement uses TRBV12-3 or TRBV12-4 and TRBJ1-5; TRBD1 aligns across 7 bases. J lost 1 base, V lost 5 bases, and 8 bases had no gene match. This CDR3 has 16 residues. Here the CDR3 DNA reads TGTGCCAGCAGTCCGTCACAGGGGATGAGCAATCAGCCCCAGCATTTT. This translates into CASSPSQGMSNQPQHF.

The V call is TRBV2, the J call TRBJ1-1; perhaps TRBD1 as D (6 bases). Trimming took off 5 bases at V and 5 bases at J, with 18 bases between the two ends. This CDR3 spans 15 amino acids. The V gene's germline CDR1 is SNHLY and CDR2 FYNNEI. Written as DNA, the CDR3 is TGTGCCAGCAGTTTTTTACAGGGTAGTCGAACTGAAGCTTTCTTT. This translates into CASSFLQGSRTEAFF.

The chain couples TRBV12-3 or TRBV12-4 to TRBJ2-5; 7 bases line up with TRBD1. The J segment lost 13 bases and the V segment lost 6 bases, leaving 14 bases of the junction unmatched. The CDR3 is 13 amino acids. The CDR3 is CASRTVGRQGRYF. The CDR3 bases are TGTGCCAGCAGGACCGTGGGACGACAGGGTCGGTACTTC.

The CDR3 sequence is CATSRGRDLAKYF. As DNA, the CDR3 is TGTGCCACCAGCAGAGGGAGAGATTTGGCGAAGTACTTC. The chain recombines TRBV15 with TRBJ2-7, with unresolved D. The germline CDR1 and CDR2 sequences are LNHNV and YYDKDF (reference sequence). V was pared by 1 base and J by 11 bases, with 15 bases between. The CDR3 sequence is 13 residues long. The complete variable domain, with remaining parts taken from reference TRBV15 and TRBJ2-7, reads DAMVIQNPRYQVTQFGKPVTLSCSQTLNHNVMYWYQQKSSQAPKLLFHYYDKDFNNEADTPDNFQSRRPNTSFCFLDIRSPGLGDTAMYLCATSRGRDLAKYFGPGTRLTVT.

The CDR3 loop is CASSPSTSGGKDTQYF. In DNA form, the CDR3 reads TGTGCCAGCAGCCCGTCGACTAGCGGGGGAAAAGATACGCAGTATTTT. The chain recombines TRBV5-4 with TRBJ2-3; the match to TRBD2 covers 12 bases. The CDR3 extends over 16 amino acids. Germline V gene lookup returns CDR1 SGHNT and CDR2 YYREEE (reference sequence). With V trimmed by 4 bases and J by 5 bases, 8 bases remained unmatched.

This clonotype turned up a few times. V gene TRBV4-1 combines with J gene TRBJ2-4; maybe TRBD2 (5 bases). The CDR3 runs 14 residues. Germline CDR1 MGHRA, CDR2 YSYEKL. V gave up 5 bases and J gave up 6 bases, with 14 bases separating them. CDR3 loop: CASSARTQLNIQYF. In nucleotides, the CDR3 is TGCGCCAGCAGCGCCCGGACTCAACTAAACATTCAGTACTTC.

This rearrangement joins TRBV5-1 to TRBJ2-5; D may be TRBD1 (6 bases). This CDR3 is built from 14 residues. Germline V CDR1 and CDR2: SGHRS, YFSETQ. V was cut by 2 bases and J by 3 bases, with 11 bases left in between. This CDR3 reads CASSLSGDKETQYF. The CDR3 coding sequence is TGCGCCAGCAGCTTATCAGGGGACAAAGAGACCCAGTACTTC.

CDR3 in amino acids: CASSQKPREQFF. For the CDR3, the DNA is TGTGCCAGCAGCCAAAAACCTAGGGAGCAGTTCTTC. The chain combines TRBV5-6 with TRBJ2-1; D is unresolved. This CDR3 spans 12 amino acids. CDR1 is SGHDT and CDR2 is YYEEEE in the germline V gene. V lost 4 bases and J lost 10, with 12 bases in between.

At least ten counts were recorded for this clonotype. This chain uses TRBV4-2 with TRBJ2-5; D ambiguous. Trimming stripped 0 bases from V and 0 bases from J, with 5 bases between. The CDR3 is made up of 14 amino acids. CDR1 is LGHNA, CDR2 YNFKEQ, per germline. The CDR3 DNA is TGTGCCAGCAGCCAAGACCCATACCAAGAGACCCAGTACTTC. This sequence encodes CASSQDPYQETQYF.

This clonotype was seen more than once but under ten times. The chain carries TRBV7-9 and TRBJ1-5, with D uncertain. Between the trimmed V and J ends, which lost 8 bases and 7 bases, there was a span of 12 bases. Germline CDR1 SEHNR, CDR2 FQNEAQ (reference sequence). The CDR3 extends over 12 amino acids. Written as DNA, the CDR3 is TGTGCCAGCGGCGGGCACGGGCAGCCCCAGCATTTT. Its protein product is CASGGHGQPQHF. The entire variable domain, with the rest obtained from reference TRBV7-9 and TRBJ1-5, is as follows: DTGVSQNPRHKITKRGQNVTFRCDPISEHNRLYWYRQTLGQGPEFLTYFQNEAQLEKSRLLSDRFSAERPKGSFSTLEIQRTEQGDSAMYLCASGGHGQPQHFGDGTRLSIL.

This chain connects TRBV27 to TRBJ1-1, with 7 bases that match TRBD1. V trimming: 2 bases; J trimming: 7 bases; junction bases outside the gene matches: 4. The CDR3 length is 13 residues. Germline assignment: CDR1 MNHEY and CDR2 SMNVEV (reference sequence). The CDR3 protein is CASSLKGASEAFF. The CDR3 bases are TGTGCCAGCAGTTTAAAGGGGGCTAGTGAAGCTTTCTTT.

The chain combines TRBV20-1 with TRBJ1-5, with D unclear. This CDR3 spans 13 amino acids. V gave up 1 base and J gave up 4 bases, with 8 bases separating them. CDR1 and CDR2 (germline): DFQATT, SNEGSKA (reference sequence). The DNA of the CDR3 is TGCAGTGCTAGAGGAACCCCAAATCAGCCCCAGCATTTT. Translation gives CSARGTPNQPQHF.

This clonotype has only a few counts. This chain uses TRBV4-3 with TRBJ2-7, with D tentatively TRBD1 (6 bases). CDR1 LGHNA and CDR2 YSLEER come from the germline V gene. V was cut by 0 bases and J by 4 bases, with 7 bases left in between. CDR3 size: 13 residues. CDR3 sequence reads: CASSQDGQYEQYF. CDR3 bases: TGCGCCAGCAGCCAAGACGGACAGTACGAGCAGTACTTC.

This clonotype turned up a few times. J is TRBJ1-2 and V is TRBV4-1; D perhaps matches TRBD1 (5 bases). In germline, CDR1 is MGHRA, CDR2 YSYEKL. The CDR3 is 14 residues long. V was clipped by 4 bases and J by 2 bases, with 11 bases between them. The CDR3 nucleotides read TGCGCCAGCAGCCGGGAGGACATAAACTATGGCTACACCTTC. The encoded protein is CASSREDINYGYTF.

The chain recombines TRBV29-1 with TRBJ1-5; no clear D. Per germline, CDR1 SQVTM and CDR2 ANQGSEA. CDR3 length: 13 amino acids. V was clipped by 4 bases and J by 2 bases, with 9 bases between them. CDR3 sequence: CSVGAQGNQPQHF. In nucleotides, the CDR3 is TGCAGCGTTGGGGCCCAAGGCAATCAGCCCCAGCATTTT.

This rearrangement joins TRBV5-1 to TRBJ2-7; 12 positions match TRBD2. J was trimmed by 2 bases and V by 7 bases; bases with no gene match: 4. The CDR3 is made up of 14 amino acids. Germline CDR1 is SGHRS and CDR2 is YFSETQ. The CDR3 spells CASALAGGAYEQYF. The CDR3 DNA follows: TGCGCCAGCGCCCTAGCGGGGGGGGCCTACGAGCAGTACTTC.